This T cell receptor (beta chain) was retrieved from a study of T cells in Graves' hyperthyroidism and ophthalmopathy. The sample holds many counts of this clonotype. There were TCR beta CDR3 regions amplified from RNA transcripts. In the first-round RT-PCR of the TCR CDR3, the HTBI primer set was used. TCRdb reanalysed the multiplex PCR reads using MiXCR and keeps one entry per CDR3 protein. The data show a few hundred thousand distinct CDR3 sequences, with approximately 15% seen just once and about 19% held by the top ten. From germline, CDR1 is DFQATT and CDR2 SNEGSKA (reference sequence). The CDR3 has 15 residues. V was clipped by 6 bases and J by 1 base, with 19 bases between them. Uncontrolled infection, other autoimmune disease, pregnancy or lactation excluded patients.

The material sequenced was blood. The clonotype comes from a woman aged 25 to 39 with Graves' ophthalmopathy. The chain carries TRBV20-1 and TRBJ2-7, with D uncertain. CDR3 bases: TGCAGTGCCATAAGGCAGGCAGCCAATTCCTACGAGCAGTACTTC. Encoded protein: CSAIRQAANSYEQYF.